This T cell receptor beta chain was obtained from a study of cytomegalovirus exposure and HLA in healthy donors. V lost 5 bases and J lost 12; bases outside the gene matches: 6. The CDR3 extends over 13 amino acids. CDR1 and CDR2 from the germline V gene are SGHAT and FQNNGV. The PCR was carried out with 60 Vbeta primers and 13 Jbeta primers. The assay was immunoSEQ multiplex PCR, and TCRdb's table has in-frame clones only and misses some. The sample yields a few hundred thousand clones, around four fifths seen once. The source of this sequence is a woman aged 55-75 years in good health and CMV-seropositive. The gene calls are TRBV11-2 and TRBJ1-6; 8 nucleotides match TRBD1. Sequencing input: PBMCs. This CDR3 is CASSPQTGGPLHF. The CDR3 DNA reads TGTGCCAGCAGCCCTCAAACAGGGGGACCCCTCCACTTT.